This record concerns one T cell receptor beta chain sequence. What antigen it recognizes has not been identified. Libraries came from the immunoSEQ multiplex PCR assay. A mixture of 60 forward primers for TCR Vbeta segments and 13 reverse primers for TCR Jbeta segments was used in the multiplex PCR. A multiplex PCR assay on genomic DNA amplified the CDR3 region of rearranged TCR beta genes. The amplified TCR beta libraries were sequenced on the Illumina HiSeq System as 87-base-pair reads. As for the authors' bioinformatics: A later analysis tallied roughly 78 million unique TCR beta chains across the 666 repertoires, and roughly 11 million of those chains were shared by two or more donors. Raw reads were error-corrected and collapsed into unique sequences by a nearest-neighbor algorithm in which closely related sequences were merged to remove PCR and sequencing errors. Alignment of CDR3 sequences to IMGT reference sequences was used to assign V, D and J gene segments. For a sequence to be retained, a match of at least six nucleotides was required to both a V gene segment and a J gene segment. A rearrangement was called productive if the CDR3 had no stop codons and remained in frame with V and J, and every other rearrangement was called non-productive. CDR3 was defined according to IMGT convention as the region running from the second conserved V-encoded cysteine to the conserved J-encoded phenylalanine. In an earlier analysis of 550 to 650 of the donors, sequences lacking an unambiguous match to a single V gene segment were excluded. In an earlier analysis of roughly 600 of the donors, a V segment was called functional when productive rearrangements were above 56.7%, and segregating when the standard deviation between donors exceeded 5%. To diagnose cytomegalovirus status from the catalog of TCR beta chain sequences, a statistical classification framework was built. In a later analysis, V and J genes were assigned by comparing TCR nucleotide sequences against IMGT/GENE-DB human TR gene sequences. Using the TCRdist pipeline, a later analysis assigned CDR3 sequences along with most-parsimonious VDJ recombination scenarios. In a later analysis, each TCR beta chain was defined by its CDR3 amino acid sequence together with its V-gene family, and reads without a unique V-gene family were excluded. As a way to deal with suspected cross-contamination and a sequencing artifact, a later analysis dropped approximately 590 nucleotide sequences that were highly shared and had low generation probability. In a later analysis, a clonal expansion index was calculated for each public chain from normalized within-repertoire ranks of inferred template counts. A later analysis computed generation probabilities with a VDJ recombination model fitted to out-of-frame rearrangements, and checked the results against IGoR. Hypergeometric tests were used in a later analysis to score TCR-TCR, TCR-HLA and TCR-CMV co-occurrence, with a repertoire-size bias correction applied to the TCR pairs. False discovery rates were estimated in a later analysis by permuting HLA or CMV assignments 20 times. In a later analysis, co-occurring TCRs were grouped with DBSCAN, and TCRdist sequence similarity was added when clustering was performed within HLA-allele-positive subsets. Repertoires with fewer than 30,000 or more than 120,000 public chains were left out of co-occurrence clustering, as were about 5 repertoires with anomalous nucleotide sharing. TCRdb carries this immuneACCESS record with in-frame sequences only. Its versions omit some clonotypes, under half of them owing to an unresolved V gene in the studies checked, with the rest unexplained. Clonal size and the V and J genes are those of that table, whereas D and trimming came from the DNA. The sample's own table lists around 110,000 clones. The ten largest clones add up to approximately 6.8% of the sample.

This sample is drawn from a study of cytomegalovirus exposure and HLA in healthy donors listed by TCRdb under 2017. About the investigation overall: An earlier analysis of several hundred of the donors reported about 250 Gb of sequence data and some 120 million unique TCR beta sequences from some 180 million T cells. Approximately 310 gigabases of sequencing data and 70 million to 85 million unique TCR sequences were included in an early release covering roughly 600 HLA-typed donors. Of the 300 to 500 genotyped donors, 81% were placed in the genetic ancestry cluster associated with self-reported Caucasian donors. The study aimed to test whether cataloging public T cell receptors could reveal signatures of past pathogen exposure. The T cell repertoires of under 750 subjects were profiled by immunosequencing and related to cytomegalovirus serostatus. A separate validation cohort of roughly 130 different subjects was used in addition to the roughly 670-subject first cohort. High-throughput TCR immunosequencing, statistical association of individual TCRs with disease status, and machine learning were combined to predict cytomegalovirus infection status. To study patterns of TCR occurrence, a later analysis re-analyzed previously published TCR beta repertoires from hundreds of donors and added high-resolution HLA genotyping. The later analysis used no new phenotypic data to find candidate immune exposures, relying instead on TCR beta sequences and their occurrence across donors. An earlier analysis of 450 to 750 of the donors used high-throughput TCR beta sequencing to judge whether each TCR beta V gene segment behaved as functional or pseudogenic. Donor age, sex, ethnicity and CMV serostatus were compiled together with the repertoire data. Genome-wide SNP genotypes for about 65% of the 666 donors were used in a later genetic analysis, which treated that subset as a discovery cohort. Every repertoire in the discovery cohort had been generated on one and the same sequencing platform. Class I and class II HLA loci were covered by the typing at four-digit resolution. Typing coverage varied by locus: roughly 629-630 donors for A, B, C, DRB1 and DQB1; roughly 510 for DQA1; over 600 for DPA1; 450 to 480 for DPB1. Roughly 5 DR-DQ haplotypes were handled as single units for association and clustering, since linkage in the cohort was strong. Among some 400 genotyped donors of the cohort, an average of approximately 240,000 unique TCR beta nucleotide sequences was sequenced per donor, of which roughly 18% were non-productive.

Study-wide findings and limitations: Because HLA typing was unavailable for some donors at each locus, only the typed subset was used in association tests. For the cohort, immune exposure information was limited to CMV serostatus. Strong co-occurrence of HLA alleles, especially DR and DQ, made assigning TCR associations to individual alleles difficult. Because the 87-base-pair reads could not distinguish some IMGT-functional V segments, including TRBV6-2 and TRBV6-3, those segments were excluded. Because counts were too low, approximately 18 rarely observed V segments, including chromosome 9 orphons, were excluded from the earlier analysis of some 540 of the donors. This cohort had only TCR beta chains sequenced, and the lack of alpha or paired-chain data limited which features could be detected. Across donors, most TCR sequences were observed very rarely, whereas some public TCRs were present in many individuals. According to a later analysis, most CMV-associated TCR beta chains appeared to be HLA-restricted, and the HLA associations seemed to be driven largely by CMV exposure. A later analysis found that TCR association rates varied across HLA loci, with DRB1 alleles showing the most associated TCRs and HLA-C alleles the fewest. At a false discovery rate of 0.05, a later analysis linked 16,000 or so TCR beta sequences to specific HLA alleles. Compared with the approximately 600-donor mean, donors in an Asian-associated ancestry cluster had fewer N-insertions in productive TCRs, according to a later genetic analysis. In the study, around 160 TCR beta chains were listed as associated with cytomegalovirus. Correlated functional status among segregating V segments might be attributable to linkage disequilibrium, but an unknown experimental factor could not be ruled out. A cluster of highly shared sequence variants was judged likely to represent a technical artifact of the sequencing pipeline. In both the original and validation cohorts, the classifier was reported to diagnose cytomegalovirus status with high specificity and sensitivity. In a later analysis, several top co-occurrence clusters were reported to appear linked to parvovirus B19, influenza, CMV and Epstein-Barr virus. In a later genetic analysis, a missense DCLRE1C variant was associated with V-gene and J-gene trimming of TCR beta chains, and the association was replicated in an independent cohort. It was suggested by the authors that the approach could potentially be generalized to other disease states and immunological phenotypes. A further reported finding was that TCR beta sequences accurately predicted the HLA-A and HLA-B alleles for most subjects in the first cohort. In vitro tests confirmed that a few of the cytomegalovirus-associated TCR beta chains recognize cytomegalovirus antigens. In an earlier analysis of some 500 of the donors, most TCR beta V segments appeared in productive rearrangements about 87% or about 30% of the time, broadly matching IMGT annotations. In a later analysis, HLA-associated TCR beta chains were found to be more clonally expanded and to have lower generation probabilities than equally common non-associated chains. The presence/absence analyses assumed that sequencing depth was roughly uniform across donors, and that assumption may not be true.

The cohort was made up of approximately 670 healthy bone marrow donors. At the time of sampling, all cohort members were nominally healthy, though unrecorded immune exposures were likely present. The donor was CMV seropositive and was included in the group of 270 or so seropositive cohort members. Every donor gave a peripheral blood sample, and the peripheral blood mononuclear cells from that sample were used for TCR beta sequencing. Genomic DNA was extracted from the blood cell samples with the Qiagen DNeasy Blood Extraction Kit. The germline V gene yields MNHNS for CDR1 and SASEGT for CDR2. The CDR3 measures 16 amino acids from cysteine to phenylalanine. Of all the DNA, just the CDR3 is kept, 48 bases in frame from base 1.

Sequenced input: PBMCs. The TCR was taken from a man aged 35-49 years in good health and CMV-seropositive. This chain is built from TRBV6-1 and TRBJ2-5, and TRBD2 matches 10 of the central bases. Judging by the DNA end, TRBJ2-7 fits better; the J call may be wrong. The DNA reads TGTGCCAGCAGTGAAGCACCCCTAGCGGGAGAAGGCGAGCAGTACTTC. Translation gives CASSEAPLAGEGEQYF.